This record looks at one TCR beta chain sequence and its context. A read error may account for a junction end that differs from germline. This specimen belongs to a study of sequential checkpoint blockade in melanoma. As for the study in general: Maintenance nivolumab came after either treatment sequence.

Indicated treatment: randomized to nivolumab then ipilimumab (arm A) or the reverse (arm B). No patient had prior DNA-damaging chemotherapy. Profiling relied on immunoSEQ multiplex PCR, and the TCRdb table lists in-frame clones only, not all of them. The sample has around 21,000 clones, 80% to 90% seen once. Germline V gives CDR1 SGDLS, CDR2 YYNGEE. This CDR3 is built from 11 residues. The clonotype was recovered from a human donor with melanoma. The sample in question was CD8+ T cells sorted from blood (inferred from file names), obtained from a patient given nivolumab and ipilimumab in sequence. This rearrangement joins TRBV9 to TRBJ2-7; D remains ambiguous. The CDR3 here is CASSGRLGLRF. The CDR3 nucleotides read TGTGCCAGCAGCGGGAGACTTGGCCTACGCTTC.